This T cell receptor (beta chain) was recovered during a study of shared clonotypes between healthy human individuals. General observations from the study: Estimated clonotype richness was generally higher in naive than memory subsets.

A CD45RA+ naive subset and a CD45RA-negative memory subset were split from CD4+ cells. Several immunoSEQ 96-well plates shared each subset's DNA, each plate a replicate. Each sorted subset replicate got 200 ng genomic DNA, 25,000 to 30,000 genomes. This table comes from immunoSEQ multiplex PCR, and its TCRdb copy is limited to in-frame clones, with some not included. Counted here are approximately 2.4 million clones, approximately 94% occurring once; the ten biggest clones make up around 0.13%. Note on this clone: The antigen remains unidentified.

Sequencing was carried out using naive CD4+ T cells sorted from blood. Specified subset: CD45RA+ positively selected. This sequence was found in a man between 18 and 35 years old in good health.

CDR3 coding DNA: TGCGCCAGCAGCTTGTCTGCGTTTATAGGCCCAGATACGCAGTATTTT. The encoded protein is CASSLSAFIGPDTQYF. The V call is TRBV5-1, the J call TRBJ2-3, with D unresolved. There are 16 residues in the CDR3. Germline V gene sequence: CDR1 SGHRS, CDR2 YFSETQ. The V and J ends lost 1 base and 4 bases respectively, with 16 bases between them.